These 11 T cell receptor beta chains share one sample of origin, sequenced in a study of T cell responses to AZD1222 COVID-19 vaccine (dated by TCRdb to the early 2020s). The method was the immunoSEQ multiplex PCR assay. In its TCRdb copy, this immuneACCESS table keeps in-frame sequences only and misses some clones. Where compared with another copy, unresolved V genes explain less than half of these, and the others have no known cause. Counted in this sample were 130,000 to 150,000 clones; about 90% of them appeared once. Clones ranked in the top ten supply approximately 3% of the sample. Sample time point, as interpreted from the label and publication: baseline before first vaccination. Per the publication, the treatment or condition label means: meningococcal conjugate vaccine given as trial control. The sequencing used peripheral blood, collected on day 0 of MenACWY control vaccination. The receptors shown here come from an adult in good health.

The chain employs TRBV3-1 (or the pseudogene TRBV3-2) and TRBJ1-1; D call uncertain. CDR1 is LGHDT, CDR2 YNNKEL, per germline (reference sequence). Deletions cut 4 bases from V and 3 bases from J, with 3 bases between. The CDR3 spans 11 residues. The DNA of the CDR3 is TGTGCCAGCAGCCGGTACACTGAAGCTTTCTTT. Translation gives CASSRYTEAFF.

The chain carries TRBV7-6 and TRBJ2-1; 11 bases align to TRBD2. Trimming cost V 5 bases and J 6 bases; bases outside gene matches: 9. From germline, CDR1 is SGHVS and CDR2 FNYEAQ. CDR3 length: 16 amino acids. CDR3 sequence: CASSALAGGVSNEQFF. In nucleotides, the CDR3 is TGTGCCAGCAGCGCTCTAGCGGGGGGAGTAAGCAATGAGCAGTTCTTC.

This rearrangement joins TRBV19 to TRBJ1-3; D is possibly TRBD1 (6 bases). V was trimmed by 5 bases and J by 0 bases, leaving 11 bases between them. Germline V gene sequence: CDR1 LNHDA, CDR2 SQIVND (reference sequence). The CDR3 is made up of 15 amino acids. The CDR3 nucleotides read TGTGCCAGTAGTCCGACAGGCCTCTCTGGAAACACCATATATTTT. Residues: CASSPTGLSGNTIYF.

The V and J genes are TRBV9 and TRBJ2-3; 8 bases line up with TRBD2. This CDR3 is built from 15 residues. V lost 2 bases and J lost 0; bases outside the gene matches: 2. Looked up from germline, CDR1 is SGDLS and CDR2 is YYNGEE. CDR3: CASSVSGTSTDTQYF. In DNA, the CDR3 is TGTGCCAGCAGCGTTAGCGGGACTAGCACAGATACGCAGTATTTT. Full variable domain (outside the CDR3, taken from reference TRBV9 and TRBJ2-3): DSGVTQTPKHLITATGQRVTLRCSPRSGDLSVYWYQQSLDQGLQFLIQYYNGEERAKGNILERFSAQQFPDLHSELNLSSLELGDSALYFCASSVSGTSTDTQYFGPGTRLTVL.

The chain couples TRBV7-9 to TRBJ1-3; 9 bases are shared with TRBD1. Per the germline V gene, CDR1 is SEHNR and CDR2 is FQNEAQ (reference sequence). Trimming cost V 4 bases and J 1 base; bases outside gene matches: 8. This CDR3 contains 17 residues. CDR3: CASSSPGTGNSGNTIYF. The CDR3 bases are TGTGCCAGCAGCTCACCTGGGACAGGGAATTCTGGAAACACCATATATTTT.

Here the CDR3 reads CASSATNNYGYTF. CDR3 coding DNA: TGTGCCAGCAGTGCGACAAATAACTATGGCTACACCTTC. V gene TRBV27 combines with J gene TRBJ1-2; no firm D call. V was shortened by 5 bases and J by 1 base, with 8 bases between the two germline ends. The CDR3 extends over 13 amino acids. Germline V gives CDR1 MNHEY, CDR2 SMNVEV (reference sequence).

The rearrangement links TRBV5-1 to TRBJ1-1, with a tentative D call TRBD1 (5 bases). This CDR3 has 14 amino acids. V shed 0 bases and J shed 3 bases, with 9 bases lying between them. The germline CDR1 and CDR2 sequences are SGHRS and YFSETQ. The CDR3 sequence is CASSLARGDTEAFF. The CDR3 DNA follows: TGCGCCAGCAGCTTGGCCCGAGGGGACACTGAAGCTTTCTTT.

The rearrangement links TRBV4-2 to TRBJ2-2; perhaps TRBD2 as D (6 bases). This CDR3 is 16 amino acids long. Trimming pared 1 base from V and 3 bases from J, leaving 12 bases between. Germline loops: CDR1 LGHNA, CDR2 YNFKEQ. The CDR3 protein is CASSQVGSGDTGELFF. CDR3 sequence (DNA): TGTGCCAGCAGCCAAGTAGGTAGCGGAGACACCGGGGAGCTGTTTTTT.

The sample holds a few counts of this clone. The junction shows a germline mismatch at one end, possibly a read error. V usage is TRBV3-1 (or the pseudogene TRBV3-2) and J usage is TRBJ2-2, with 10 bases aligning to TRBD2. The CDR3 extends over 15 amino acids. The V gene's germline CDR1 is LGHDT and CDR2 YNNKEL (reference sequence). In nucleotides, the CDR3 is TGTGCCAGCAGCTACCGGACTAGCGGCACCCGGGAGCTGTTTTTT. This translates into CASSYRTSGTRELFF.

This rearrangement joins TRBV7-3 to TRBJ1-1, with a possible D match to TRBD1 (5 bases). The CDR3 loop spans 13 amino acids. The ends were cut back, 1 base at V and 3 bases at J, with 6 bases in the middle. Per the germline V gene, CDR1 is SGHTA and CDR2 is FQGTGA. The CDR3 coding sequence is TGTGCCAGCAGCTTAATGGGGGACACTGAAGCTTTCTTT. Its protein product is CASSLMGDTEAFF.

CDR3 coding DNA: TGCGCCAGCAGCCAAGAAAGGACAGGAGCGTCTGGGGCCAACGTCCTGACTTTC. Its protein product is CASSQERTGASGANVLTF. The V and J genes are TRBV4-1 and TRBJ2-6, with 7 positions matching TRBD1. After removal of 0 bases from V and 1 base from J, the junction contained 6 bases not matched to a gene. The CDR3 has 18 amino acids. CDR1 and CDR2 (germline): MGHRA, YSYEKL.